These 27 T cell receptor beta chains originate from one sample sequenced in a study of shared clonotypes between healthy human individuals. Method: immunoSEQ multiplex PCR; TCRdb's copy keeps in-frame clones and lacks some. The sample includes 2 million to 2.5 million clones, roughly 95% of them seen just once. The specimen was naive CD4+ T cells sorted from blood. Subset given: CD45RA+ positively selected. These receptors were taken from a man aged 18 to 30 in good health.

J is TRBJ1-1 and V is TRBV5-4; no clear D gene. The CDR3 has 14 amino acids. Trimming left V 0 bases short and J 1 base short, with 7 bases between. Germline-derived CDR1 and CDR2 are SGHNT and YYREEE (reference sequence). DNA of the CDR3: TGTGCCAGCAGCTTGGAACAGCCGAACACTGAAGCTTTCTTT. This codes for CASSLEQPNTEAFF.

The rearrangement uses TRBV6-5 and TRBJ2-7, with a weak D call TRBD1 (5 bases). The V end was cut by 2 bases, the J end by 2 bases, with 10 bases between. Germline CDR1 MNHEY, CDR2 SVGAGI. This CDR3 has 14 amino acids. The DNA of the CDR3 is TGTGCCAGCAGTTACGGGGCCCCCGCCTACGAGCAGTACTTC. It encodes CASSYGAPAYEQYF.

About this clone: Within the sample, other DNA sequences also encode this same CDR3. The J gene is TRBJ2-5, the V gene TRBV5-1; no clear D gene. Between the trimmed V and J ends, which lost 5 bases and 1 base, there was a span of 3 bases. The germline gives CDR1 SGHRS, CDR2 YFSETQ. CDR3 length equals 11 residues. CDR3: CASRGQETQYF. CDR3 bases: TGCGCCAGCAGGGGCCAAGAGACCCAGTACTTC.

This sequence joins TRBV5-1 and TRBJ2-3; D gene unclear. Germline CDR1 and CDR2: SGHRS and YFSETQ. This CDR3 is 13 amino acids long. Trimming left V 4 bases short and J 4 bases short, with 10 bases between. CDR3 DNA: TGCGCCAGCAGCCCGGGTGGAGCAGATACGCAGTATTTT. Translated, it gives CASSPGGADTQYF.

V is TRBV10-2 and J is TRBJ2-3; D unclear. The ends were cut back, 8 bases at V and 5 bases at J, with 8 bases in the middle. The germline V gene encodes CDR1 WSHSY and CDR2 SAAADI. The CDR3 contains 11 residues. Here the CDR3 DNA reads TGCGCCAGCGGAGAGGTAGATACGCAGTATTTT. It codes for CASGEVDTQYF.

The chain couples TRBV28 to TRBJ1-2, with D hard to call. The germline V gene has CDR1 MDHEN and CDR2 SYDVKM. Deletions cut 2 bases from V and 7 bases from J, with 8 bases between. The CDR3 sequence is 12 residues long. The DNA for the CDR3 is TGTGCCAGCAGTTTAAAACGGAGTGGCTACACCTTC. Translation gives CASSLKRSGYTF.

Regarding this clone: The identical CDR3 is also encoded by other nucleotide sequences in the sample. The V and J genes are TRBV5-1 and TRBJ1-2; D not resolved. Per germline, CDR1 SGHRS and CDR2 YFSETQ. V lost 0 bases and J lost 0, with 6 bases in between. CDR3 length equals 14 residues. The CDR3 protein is CASSLGDTNYGYTF. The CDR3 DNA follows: TGCGCCAGCAGCTTGGGGGATACTAACTATGGCTACACCTTC.

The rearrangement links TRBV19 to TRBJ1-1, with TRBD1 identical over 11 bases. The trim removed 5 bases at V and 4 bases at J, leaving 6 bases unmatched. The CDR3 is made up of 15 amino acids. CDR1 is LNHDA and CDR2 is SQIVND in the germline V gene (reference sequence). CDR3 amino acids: CASSPDRGRGTEAFF. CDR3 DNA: TGTGCCAGTAGTCCGGACAGGGGGCGAGGCACTGAAGCTTTCTTT.

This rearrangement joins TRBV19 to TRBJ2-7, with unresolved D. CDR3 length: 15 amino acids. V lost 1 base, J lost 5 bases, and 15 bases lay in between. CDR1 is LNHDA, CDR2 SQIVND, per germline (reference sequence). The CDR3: CASSIAPQRIDEQYF. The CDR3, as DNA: TGTGCCAGTAGTATAGCCCCTCAGCGCATCGACGAGCAGTACTTC.

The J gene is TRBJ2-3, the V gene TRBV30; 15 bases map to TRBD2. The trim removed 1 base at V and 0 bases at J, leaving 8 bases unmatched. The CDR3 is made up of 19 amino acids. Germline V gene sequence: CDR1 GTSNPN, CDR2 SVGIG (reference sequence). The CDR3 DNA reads TGTGCCTGGAGTGGAAGGACTAGCGGGAGGGCCTCTAGCACAGATACGCAGTATTTT. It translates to CAWSGRTSGRASSTDTQYF.

The CDR3 loop reads CAWSGGGGSTEAFF. The CDR3 DNA follows: TGTGCCTGGAGTGGAGGCGGTGGTAGCACTGAAGCTTTCTTT. V usage is TRBV30 and J usage is TRBJ1-1; D is unresolved. V was pared by 1 base and J by 4 bases, with 13 bases between. Germline values: CDR1 GTSNPN, CDR2 SVGIG (reference sequence). The CDR3 has 14 residues.

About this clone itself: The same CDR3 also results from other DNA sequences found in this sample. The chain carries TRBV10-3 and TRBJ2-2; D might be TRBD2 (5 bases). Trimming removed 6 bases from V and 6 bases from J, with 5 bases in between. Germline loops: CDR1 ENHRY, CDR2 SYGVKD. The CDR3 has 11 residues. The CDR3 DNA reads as TGTGCCATCAGGGGAGCCGGGGAGCTGTTTTTT. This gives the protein CAIRGAGELFF.

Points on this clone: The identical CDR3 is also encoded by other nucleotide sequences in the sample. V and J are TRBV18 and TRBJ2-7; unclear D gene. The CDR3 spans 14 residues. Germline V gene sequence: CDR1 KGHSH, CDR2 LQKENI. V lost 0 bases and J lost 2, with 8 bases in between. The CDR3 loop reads CASSPPPGTYEQYF. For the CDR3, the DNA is TGTGCCAGCTCACCACCACCAGGTACCTACGAGCAGTACTTC.

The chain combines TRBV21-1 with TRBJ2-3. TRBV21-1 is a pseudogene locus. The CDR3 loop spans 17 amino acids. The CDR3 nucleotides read TGTGCCAGCAGCAAATCCGGAACGCCGGCCCGCACAGATACGCAGTATTTT. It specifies CASSKSGTPARTDTQYF.

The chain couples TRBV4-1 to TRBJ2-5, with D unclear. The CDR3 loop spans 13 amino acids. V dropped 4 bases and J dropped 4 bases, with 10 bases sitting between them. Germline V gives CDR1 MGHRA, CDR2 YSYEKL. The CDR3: CASSLQFVETQYF. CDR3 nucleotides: TGCGCCAGCAGCCTCCAGTTTGTAGAGACCCAGTACTTC.

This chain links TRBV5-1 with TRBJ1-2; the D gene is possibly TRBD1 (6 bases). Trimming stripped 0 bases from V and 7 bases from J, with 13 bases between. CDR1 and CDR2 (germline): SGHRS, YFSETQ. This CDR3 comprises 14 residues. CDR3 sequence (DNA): TGCGCCAGCAGCTTGGTCGCGCAGGGGTTTGGCTACACCTTC. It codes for CASSLVAQGFGYTF.

CDR3 sequence (DNA): TGCGCCAGCAACACCGGGCCCCGTGCCAATGAAAAACTGTTTTTT. Encoded protein: CASNTGPRANEKLFF. The V and J genes are TRBV5-1 and TRBJ1-4; D unclear. Germline values: CDR1 SGHRS, CDR2 YFSETQ. The CDR3 contains 15 residues. V was shortened by 6 bases and J by 5 bases, with 17 bases between the two germline ends.

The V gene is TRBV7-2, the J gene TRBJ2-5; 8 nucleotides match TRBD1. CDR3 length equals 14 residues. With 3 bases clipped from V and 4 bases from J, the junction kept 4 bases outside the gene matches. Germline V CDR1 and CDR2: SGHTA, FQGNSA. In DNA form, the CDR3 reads TGTGCCAGCAGCTTCCAAACAGGGGGAGAGACCCAGTACTTC. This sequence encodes CASSFQTGGETQYF.

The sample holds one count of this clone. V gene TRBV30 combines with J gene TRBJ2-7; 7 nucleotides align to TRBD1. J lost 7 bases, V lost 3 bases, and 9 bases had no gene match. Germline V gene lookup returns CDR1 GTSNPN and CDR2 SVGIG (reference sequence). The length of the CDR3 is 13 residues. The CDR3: CAWRTTGFGEQYF. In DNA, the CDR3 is TGTGCCTGGAGGACGACAGGGTTTGGGGAGCAGTACTTC.

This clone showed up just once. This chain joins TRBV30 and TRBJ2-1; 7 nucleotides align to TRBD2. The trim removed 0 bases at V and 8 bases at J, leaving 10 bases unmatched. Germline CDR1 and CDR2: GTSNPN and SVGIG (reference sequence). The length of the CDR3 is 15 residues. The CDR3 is CAWSVRGRIGHEQFF. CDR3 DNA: TGTGCCTGGAGTGTACGCGGGAGAATTGGGCATGAGCAGTTCTTC.

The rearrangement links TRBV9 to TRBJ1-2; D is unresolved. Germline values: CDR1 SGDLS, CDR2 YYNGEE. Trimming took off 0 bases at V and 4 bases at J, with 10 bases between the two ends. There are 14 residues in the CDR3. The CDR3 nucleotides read TGTGCCAGCAGCGTAGGTAGGGTGGCCTATGGCTACACCTTC. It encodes CASSVGRVAYGYTF.

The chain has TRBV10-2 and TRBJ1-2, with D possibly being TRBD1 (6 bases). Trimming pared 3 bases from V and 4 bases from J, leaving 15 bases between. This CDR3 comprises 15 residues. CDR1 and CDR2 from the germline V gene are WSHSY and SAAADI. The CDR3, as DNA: TGCGCCAGCAGTGATCACCCCAGGGGTACCTATGGCTACACCTTC. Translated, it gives CASSDHPRGTYGYTF.

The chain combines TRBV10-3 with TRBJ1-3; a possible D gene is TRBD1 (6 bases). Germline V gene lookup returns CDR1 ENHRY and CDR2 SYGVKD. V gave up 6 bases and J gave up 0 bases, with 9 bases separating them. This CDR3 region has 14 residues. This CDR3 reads CAIREDSSGNTIYF. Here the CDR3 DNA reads TGTGCCATCAGAGAGGACAGCTCTGGAAACACCATATATTTT.

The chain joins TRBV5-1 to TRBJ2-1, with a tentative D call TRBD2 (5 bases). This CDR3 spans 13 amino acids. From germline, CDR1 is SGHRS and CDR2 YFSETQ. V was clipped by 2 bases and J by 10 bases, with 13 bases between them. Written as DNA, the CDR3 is TGCGCCAGCAGCTTTCTGGAGGTTGGGGAGCAGTTCTTC. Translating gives CASSFLEVGEQFF.

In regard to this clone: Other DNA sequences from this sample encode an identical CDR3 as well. In DNA form, the CDR3 reads TGTGCCAGCAGTGAAGGCCAGGGATCCTACGAGCAGTACTTC. It is translated as CASSEGQGSYEQYF. This chain joins TRBV2 and TRBJ2-7; a possible D gene is TRBD1 (5 bases). V lost 1 base and J 1 base, leaving 8 bases between the germline ends. Germline V lookup: CDR1 SNHLY, CDR2 FYNNEI. This CDR3 has 14 residues.

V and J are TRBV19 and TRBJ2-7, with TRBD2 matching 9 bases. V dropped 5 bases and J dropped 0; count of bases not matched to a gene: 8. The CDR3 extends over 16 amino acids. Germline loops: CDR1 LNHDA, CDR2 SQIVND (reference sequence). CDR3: CASSLGLALSSYEQYF. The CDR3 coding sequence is TGTGCCAGTAGTCTGGGACTAGCCTTAAGCTCCTACGAGCAGTACTTC. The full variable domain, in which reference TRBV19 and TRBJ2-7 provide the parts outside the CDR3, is DGGITQSPKYLFRKEGQNVTLSCEQNLNHDAMYWYRQDPGQGLRLIYYSQIVNDFQKGDIAEGYSVSREKKESFPLTVTSAQKNPTAFYLCASSLGLALSSYEQYFGPGTRLTVT.

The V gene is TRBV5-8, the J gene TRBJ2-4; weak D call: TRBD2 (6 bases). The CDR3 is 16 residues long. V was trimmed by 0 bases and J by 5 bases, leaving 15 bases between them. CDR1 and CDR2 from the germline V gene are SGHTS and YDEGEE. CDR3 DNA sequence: TGTGCCAGCAGCTTGGCGGGGGAGGCTTTTGAAAACATTCAGTACTTC. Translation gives CASSLAGEAFENIQYF.